This entry features one TCR beta chain sequence. No cognate antigen has been identified for it. Within one base of it there is no much larger clone, and no base qualities were kept. The method was the immunoSEQ multiplex PCR assay. Turning to the authors' computational methods: A statistical classification framework was built for diagnosing cytomegalovirus status from the catalog of TCR beta chain sequences. Not all clones reach the TCRdb copy of this immuneACCESS table, which keeps in-frame sequences only. Checked studies attribute under half of the gap to unresolved V genes and leave the rest unexplained. V and J calls and clone size are those listed in that table; D and trimming were worked out from the DNA. The sample table records roughly 330,000 clones; roughly 87% of these occur just once. Jointly, the top ten make up over 1% of the sample. These data belong to a study of cytomegalovirus exposure and HLA in healthy donors (dated by TCRdb to about 2017). Regarding the complete study: The roughly 670 repertoires of the first cohort and the approximately 130 validation repertoires were produced on the same platform, according to a later analysis. In addition to the first cohort of 666 subjects, a separate validation cohort of approximately 110 different subjects was used. To predict cytomegalovirus infection status, the study brought together high-throughput TCR immunosequencing, statistical association of individual TCRs with disease status, and machine learning. The study aimed to test whether signatures of past pathogen exposure could be identified by cataloging public T cell receptors.

General study outcomes and caveats: Cytomegalovirus status was reported to be diagnosed by the classifier with high specificity and sensitivity in both the original and validation cohorts. The study gave a list of around 170 TCR beta chains associated with cytomegalovirus. Most TCR sequences were seen in very few donors, while some public TCRs were found in many individuals. Three of the identified cytomegalovirus-associated TCR beta chains were confirmed in vitro to be specific for cytomegalovirus antigens. Of the cluster scores, around 95% were above 0 in a later analysis, which found that TCRs clustered in the first cohort also tended to co-occur in the 95 to 150 validation repertoires. According to the authors, the approach could potentially be generalized to other disease states and immunological phenotypes. The validation cohort had no HLA typing available for a later analysis, so co-occurrence within that cohort was assessed over all 120 or so repertoires.

Unmatched junction bases come to 6, with V trimmed by 0 bases and J by 4 bases. The CDR3 numbers 15 residues from cysteine through phenylalanine. Only CDR3 DNA is held: 45 bases, read in frame from base 1. CDR1 GTSNPN and CDR2 SVGIG were looked up in the germline V gene (reference sequence). Separate from the roughly 650-subject first cohort, the validation cohort of about 110 subjects was the group to which the donors belonged. The V gene is TRBV30 and the J gene is TRBJ1-5; the central 7 bases match TRBD1. The receptor comes from a woman in her thirties in good health and CMV-seropositive. The sequenced material came from PBMCs. The base sequence is TGTGCCTGGAGTGTGGGGGACAGCGGGAATCAGCCCCAGCATTTT. Its protein reads: CAWSVGDSGNQPQHF.